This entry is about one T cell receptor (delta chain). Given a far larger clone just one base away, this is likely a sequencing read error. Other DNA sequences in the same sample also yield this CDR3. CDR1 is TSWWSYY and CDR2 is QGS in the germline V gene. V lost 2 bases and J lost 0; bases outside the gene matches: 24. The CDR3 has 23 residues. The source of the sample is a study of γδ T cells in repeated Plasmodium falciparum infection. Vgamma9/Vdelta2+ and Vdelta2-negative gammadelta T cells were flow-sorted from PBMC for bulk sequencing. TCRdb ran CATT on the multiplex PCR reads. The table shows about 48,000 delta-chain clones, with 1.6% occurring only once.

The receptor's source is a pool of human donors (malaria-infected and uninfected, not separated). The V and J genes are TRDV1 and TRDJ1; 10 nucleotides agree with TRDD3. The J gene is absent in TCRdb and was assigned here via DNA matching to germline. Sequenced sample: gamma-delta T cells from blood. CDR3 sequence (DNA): TGTGCTCTTGGGGAAGGTTCTTTCCCTTCGTTCGTACTGGGGGATGGGTACACCGATAAACTCATCTTT. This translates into CALGEGSFPSFVLGDGYTDKLIF.